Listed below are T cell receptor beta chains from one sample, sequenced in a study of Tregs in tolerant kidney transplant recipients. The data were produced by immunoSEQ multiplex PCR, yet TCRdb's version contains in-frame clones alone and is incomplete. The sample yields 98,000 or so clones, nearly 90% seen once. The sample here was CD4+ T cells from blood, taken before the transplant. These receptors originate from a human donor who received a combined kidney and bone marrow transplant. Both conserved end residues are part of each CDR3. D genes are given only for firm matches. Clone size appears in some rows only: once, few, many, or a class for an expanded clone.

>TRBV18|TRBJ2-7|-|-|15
TGTGCCAGCTCACCAATAACAGTATCCACCTACGAGCAGTACTTC
CASSPITVSTYEQYF
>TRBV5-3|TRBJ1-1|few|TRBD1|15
TGTGCCAGAAGCGGGCGGGTGCAGGGGGACACTGAAGCTTTCTTT
CARSGRVQGDTEAFF
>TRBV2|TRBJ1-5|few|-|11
TGTGCCAGCAGCCGGGATCAGCCCCAGCATTTT
CASSRDQPQHF
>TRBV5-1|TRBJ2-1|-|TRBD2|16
TGCGCCAGCAGCCCAGGGACTAGCGGGGCCCTTCGAGAGCAGTTCTTC
CASSPGTSGALREQFF
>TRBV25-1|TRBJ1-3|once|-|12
TGTGCCAGCGAGTACCCTCATTACACCATATATTTT
CASEYPHYTIYF
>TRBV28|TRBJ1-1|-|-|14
TGTGCCAGCAGTTTAATACAGGAGAACACTGAAGCTTTCTTT
CASSLIQENTEAFF
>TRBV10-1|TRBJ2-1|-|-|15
TGCGCCAGCAGTGAGGGAGGACCTGGGTACAATGAGCAGTTCTTC
CASSEGGPGYNEQFF
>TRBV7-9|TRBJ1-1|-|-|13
TGTGCCAGCAGCTTACAGGGGTACACTGAAGCTTTCTTT
CASSLQGYTEAFF
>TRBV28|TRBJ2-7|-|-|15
TGTGCCAGCAGTTTAGGGGGCAGGGTCTCTCGGGAGCAGTACTTC
CASSLGGRVSREQYF
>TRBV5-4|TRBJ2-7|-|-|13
TGTGCCAGCAGCTTGTTATACTCCTACGAGCAGTACTTC
CASSLLYSYEQYF
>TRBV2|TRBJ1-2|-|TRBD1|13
TGTGCCAGCAGTGGTTACAGGGGGGATGGCTACACCTTC
CASSGYRGDGYTF
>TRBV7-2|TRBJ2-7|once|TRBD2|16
TGTGCCAGCAACCGGGGGGGGCTAGCGGGATTGTACGAGCAGTACTTC
CASNRGGLAGLYEQYF
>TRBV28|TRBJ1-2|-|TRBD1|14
TGTGCCAGCAGTTCCTGGGACAGGGCGGACGGCTACACCTTC
CASSSWDRADGYTF
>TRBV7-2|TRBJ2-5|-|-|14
TGTGCCAGCAGCATAGGCTTCCCAGGGGAGACCCAGTACTTC
CASSIGFPGETQYF
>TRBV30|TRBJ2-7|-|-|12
TGTGCCTGGAGCGACTTATCCTACGAGCAGTACTTC
CAWSDLSYEQYF
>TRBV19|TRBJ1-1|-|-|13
TGTGCCAGTAACCCCAGGGAGAACACTGAAGCTTTCTTT
CASNPRENTEAFF
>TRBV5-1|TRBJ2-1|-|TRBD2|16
TGCGCCAGCAGCGGACTAGCGGCAGCGTTCTACAATGAGCAGTTCTTC
CASSGLAAAFYNEQFF
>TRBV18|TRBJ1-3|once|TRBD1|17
TGTGCCAGCTCACCGACCAGGGACAGGGTCACGGGAAACACCATATATTTT
CASSPTRDRVTGNTIYF
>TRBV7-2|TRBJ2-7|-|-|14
TGTGCCAGCAGCTTATCCCAGGGGTTCTACGAGCAGTACTTC
CASSLSQGFYEQYF
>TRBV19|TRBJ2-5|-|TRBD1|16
TGTGCCAGTAGTAGTCGACAGGGTTACAGTGTGGAGACCCAGTACTTC
CASSSRQGYSVETQYF
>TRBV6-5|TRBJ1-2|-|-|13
TGTGCCAGCAGTCGGCAGGGTCTCTATGGCTACACCTTC
CASSRQGLYGYTF
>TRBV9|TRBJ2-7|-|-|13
TGTGCCAGCAGCGTTACAGGGATCCACGAGCAGTACTTC
CASSVTGIHEQYF
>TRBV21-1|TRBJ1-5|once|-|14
TGTGCCAGCGCAGGGGGCCGCTTTTATCAGCCCCAGCATTTT
CASAGGRFYQPQHF
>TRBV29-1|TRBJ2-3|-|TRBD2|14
TGCAGCGTTCACGCGGGGGACGGTATAGATACGCAGTATTTT
CSVHAGDGIDTQYF
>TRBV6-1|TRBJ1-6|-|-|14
TGTGCCAGCAGTGAATGGGCAGGGCATTCACCCCTCCACTTT
CASSEWAGHSPLHF
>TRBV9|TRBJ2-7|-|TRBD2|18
TGTGCCAGCAGCGTCGGACTAGCGGGACCCTCAGGCTCCTACGAGCAGTACTTC
CASSVGLAGPSGSYEQYF
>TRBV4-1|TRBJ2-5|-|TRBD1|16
TGCGCCAGCAGCCATCCGACAGGGACCCGCCAAGAGACCCAGTACTTC
CASSHPTGTRQETQYF
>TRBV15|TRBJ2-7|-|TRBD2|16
TGTGCCACCAGCAGAGTAGGGCTAGCGGGGTCATACGAGCAGTACTTC
CATSRVGLAGSYEQYF
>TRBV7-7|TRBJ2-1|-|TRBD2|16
TGTGCCAGCAGCTTAGCTGGTAGCGGGAGGGCCGGTGAGCAGTTCTTC
CASSLAGSGRAGEQFF
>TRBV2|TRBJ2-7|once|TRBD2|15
TGTGCCAGCATCATCTATGCGGGAGGGCCTCACGAGCAGTACTTC
CASIIYAGGPHEQYF
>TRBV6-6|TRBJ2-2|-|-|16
TGTGCCAGCAGTTACTCCGTCGGGAGAGGCACCGGGGAGCTGTTTTTT
CASSYSVGRGTGELFF
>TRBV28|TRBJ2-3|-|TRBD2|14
TGTGCCACCGACGAGCGGGGGGAAGGAGATACGCAGTATTTT
CATDERGEGDTQYF
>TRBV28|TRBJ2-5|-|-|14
TGTGCCAGCAGCCGTAGTCCAGGCCTAGAGACCCAGTACTTC
CASSRSPGLETQYF
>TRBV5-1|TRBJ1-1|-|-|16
TGCGCCAGCAGCTTCGGACAGCCTCGGGGGAACACTGAAGCTTTCTTT
CASSFGQPRGNTEAFF
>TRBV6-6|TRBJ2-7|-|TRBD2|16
TGTGCCAGCAGTTACTCGGAGCGGGGGGGCCTCCACGAGCAGTACTTC
CASSYSERGGLHEQYF
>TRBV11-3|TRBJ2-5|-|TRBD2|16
TGTGCCAGCAGCATCGGGACTAGCGCGTACCAAGAGACCCAGTACTTC
CASSIGTSAYQETQYF
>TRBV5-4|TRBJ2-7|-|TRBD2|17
TGTGCCAGCAGCTTGGGGACTAGCGTGCGCCGGAGCTACGAGCAGTACTTC
CASSLGTSVRRSYEQYF
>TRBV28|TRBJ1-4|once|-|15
TGTGCCAGCAGTTTATTGGCAGGGACTAATGAAAAACTGTTTTTT
CASSLLAGTNEKLFF
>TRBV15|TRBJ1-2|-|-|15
TGTGCCACCAGCAGTACTTGGAGGTATAACTATGGCTACACCTTC
CATSSTWRYNYGYTF
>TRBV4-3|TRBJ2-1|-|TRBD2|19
TGCGCCAGCAGCCAAGAACTTGGGGCAGGACTAGCGGATAACAATGAGCAGTTCTTC
CASSQELGAGLADNNEQFF
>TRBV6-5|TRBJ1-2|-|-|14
TGTGCCAGCAGACCGAACGGACTCGCCTATGGCTACACCTTC
CASRPNGLAYGYTF
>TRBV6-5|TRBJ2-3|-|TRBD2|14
TGTGCCAGCAGTTGGGGAGGGCCCACAGATACGCAGTATTTT
CASSWGGPTDTQYF
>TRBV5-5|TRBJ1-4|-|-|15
TGTGCCAGCAGCTTGTTGGGGCAGAATTTTGAAAAACTGTTTTTT
CASSLLGQNFEKLFF
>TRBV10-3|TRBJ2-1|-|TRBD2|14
TGTGCCATCAGTGACTCACTAGCGGGGGATGAGCAGTTCTTC
CAISDSLAGDEQFF
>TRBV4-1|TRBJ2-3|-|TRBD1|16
TGCGCCAGCAGCCAATTACCGGGACAGGGAGCAGATACGCAGTATTTT
CASSQLPGQGADTQYF
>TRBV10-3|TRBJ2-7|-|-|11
TGTGCCATCAGTGACGGCTACGAGCAGTACTTC
CAISDGYEQYF